This T cell receptor beta chain originates from a study of T cell responses to AZD1222 COVID-19 vaccine. Study in general: Second-dose schedules of about 4 or about 12 weeks were combined. Study-wide results and limits: Most donors were white British, females outnumbered males, and clonal diversity was possibly underestimated.

This table comes from immunoSEQ multiplex PCR, and its TCRdb copy is limited to in-frame clones, with some not included. The sample holds 120,000 or so clones, about 89% seen once. In regard to this clone: Antigen: not known.

Trimming cost V 0 bases and J 2 bases, with 8 bases left between them. Germline CDR1 is GTSNPN and CDR2 is SVGIG (reference sequence). This CDR3 is 13 amino acids long. The sample was peripheral blood, taken on day 0 of AZD1222 vaccination. The sequence was collected from an adult in good health. This sequence joins TRBV30 and TRBJ2-7; D is unresolved. The CDR3 DNA reads TGTGCCTGGAGTGTTATACATCCCTACGAGCAGTACTTC. This translates into CAWSVIHPYEQYF.